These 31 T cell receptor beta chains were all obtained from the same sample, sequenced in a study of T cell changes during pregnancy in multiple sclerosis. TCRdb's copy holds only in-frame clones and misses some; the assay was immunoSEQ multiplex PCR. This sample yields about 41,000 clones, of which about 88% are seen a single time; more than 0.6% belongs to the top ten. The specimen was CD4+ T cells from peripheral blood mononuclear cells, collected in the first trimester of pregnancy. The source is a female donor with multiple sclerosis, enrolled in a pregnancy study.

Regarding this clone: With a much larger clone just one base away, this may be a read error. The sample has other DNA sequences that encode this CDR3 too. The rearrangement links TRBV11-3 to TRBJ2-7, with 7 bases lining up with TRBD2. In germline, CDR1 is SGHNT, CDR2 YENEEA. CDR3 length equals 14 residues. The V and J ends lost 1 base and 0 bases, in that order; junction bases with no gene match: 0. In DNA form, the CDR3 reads TGTGCCAGCAGCTTAGGCGGGAGCTCCTACGAGCAGTACTTC. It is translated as CASSLGGSSYEQYF.

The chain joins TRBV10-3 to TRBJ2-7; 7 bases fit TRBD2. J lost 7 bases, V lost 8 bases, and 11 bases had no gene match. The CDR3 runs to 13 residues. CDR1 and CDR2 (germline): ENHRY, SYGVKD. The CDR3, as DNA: TGTGCCATCTCCGTCGGGGGGAGTTATGAGCAGTACTTC. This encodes CAISVGGSYEQYF.

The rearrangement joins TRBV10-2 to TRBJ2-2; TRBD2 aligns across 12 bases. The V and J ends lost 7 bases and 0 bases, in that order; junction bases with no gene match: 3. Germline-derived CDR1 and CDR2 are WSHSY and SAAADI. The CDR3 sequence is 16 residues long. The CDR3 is CASTRTSGTNTGELFF. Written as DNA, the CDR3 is TGCGCCAGCACTCGGACTAGCGGGACGAACACCGGGGAGCTGTTTTTT.

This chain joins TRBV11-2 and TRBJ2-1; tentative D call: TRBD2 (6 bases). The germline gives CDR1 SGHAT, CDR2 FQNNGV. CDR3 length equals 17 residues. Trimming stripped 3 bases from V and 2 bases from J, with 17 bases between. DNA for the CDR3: TGTGCCAGCAGCTTCCTCCGAGTGGGACTGGCCTACAATGAGCAGTTCTTC. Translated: CASSFLRVGLAYNEQFF. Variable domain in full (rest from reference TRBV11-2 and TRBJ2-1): EAGVAQSPRYKIIEKRQSVAFWCNPISGHATLYWYQQILGQGPKLLIQFQNNGVVDDSQLPKDRFSAERLKGVDSTLKIQPAKLEDSAVYLCASSFLRVGLAYNEQFFGPGTRLTVL.

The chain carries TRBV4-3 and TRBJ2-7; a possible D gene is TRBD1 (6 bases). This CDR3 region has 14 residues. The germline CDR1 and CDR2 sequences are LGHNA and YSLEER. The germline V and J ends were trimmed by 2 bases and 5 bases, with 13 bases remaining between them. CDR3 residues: CASSQSTGTHEQYF. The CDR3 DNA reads TGCGCCAGCAGCCAATCTACAGGGACCCACGAGCAGTACTTC.

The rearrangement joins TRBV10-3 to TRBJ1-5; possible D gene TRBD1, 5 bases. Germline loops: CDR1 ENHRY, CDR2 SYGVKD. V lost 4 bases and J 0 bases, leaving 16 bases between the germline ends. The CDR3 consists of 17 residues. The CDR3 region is CAISASQGGASNQPQHF. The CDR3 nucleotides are TGTGCCATCAGTGCGTCCCAGGGCGGGGCTAGCAATCAGCCCCAGCATTTT.

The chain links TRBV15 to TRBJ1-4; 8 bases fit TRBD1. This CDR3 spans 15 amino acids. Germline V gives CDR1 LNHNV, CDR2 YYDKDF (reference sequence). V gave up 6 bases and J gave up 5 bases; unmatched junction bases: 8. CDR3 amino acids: CATRGTGGYNEKLFF. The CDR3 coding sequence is TGTGCCACCAGAGGAACAGGGGGATACAATGAAAAACTGTTTTTT.

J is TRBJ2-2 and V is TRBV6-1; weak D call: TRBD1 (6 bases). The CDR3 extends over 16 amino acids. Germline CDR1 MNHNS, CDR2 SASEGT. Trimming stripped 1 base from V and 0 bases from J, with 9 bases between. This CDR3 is CASSEVWTANTGELFF. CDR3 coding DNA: TGTGCCAGCAGTGAAGTGTGGACAGCGAACACCGGGGAGCTGTTTTTT.

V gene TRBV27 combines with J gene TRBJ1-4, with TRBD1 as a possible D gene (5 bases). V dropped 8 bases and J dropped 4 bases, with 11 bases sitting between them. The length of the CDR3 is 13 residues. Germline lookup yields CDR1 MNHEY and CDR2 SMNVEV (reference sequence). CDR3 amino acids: CASGRGGNEKLFF. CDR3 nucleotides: TGTGCCAGCGGCCGGGGGGGTAATGAAAAACTGTTTTTT.

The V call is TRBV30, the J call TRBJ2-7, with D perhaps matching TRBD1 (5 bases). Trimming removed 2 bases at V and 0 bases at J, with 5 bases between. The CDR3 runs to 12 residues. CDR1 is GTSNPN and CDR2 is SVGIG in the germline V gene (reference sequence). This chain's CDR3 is CAWSTGSYEQYF. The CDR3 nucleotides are TGTGCCTGGAGTACAGGCTCCTACGAGCAGTACTTC.

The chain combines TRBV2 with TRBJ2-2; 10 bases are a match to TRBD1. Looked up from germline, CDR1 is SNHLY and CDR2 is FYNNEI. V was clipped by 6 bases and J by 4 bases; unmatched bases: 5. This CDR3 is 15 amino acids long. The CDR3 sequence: CASRRQGAVTGELFF. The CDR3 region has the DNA TGTGCCAGCAGGCGACAGGGGGCGGTCACCGGGGAGCTGTTTTTT.

In DNA form, the CDR3 reads TGTGCCAGCAGTACCTTGGGAGGGTCGACTCAGCCCCAGCATTTT. This sequence encodes CASSTLGGSTQPQHF. The rearrangement uses TRBV6-5 and TRBJ1-5; D gene ambiguous. V gave up 5 bases and J gave up 6 bases, with 17 bases separating them. Looked up from germline, CDR1 is MNHEY and CDR2 is SVGAGI. The CDR3 loop spans 15 amino acids.

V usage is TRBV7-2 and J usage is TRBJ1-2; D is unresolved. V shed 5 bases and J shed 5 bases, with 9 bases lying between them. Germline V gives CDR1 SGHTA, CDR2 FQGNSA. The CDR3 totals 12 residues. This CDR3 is CASSPLIYGYTF. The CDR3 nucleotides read TGTGCCAGCAGCCCTCTTATTTATGGCTACACCTTC.

The CDR3 here is CASRTGPYNEQFF. CDR3 in DNA: TGTGCCAGCAGGACAGGCCCCTACAATGAGCAGTTCTTC. The chain uses TRBV27 and TRBJ2-1; D is possibly TRBD1 (6 bases). Looked up from germline, CDR1 is MNHEY and CDR2 is SMNVEV (reference sequence). V gave up 6 bases and J gave up 2 bases, with 8 bases separating them. This CDR3 contains 13 residues.

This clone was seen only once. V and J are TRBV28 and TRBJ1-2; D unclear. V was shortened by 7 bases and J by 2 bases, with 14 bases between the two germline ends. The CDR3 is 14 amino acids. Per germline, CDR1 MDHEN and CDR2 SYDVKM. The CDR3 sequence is CASMISGRNYGYTF. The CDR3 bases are TGTGCCAGCATGATTTCGGGGAGAAACTATGGCTACACCTTC.

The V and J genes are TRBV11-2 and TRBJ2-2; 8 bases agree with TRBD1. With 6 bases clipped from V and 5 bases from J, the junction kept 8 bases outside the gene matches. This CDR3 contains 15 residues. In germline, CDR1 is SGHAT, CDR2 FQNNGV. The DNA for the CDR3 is TGTGCCAGCAGGCCGCAGGGGGCGTCAACCGGGGAGCTGTTTTTT. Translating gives CASRPQGASTGELFF.

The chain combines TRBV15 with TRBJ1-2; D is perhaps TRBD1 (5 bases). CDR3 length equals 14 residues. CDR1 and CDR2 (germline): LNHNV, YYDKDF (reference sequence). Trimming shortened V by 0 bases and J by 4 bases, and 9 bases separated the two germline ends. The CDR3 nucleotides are TGTGCCACCAGCAGAGATTTACAGGCCTATGGCTACACCTTC. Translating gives CATSRDLQAYGYTF.

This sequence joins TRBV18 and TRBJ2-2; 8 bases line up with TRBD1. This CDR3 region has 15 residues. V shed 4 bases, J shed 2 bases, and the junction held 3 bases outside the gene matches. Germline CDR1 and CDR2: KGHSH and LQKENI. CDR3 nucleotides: TGTGCCAGCTCACAGGGACAGGCAAACACCGGGGAGCTGTTTTTT. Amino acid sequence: CASSQGQANTGELFF. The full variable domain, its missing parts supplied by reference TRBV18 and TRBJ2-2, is NAGVMQNPRHLVRRRGQEARLRCSPMKGHSHVYWYRQLPEEGLKFMVYLQKENIIDESGMPKERFSAEFPKEGPSILRIQQVVRGDSAAYFCASSQGQANTGELFFGEGSRLTVL.

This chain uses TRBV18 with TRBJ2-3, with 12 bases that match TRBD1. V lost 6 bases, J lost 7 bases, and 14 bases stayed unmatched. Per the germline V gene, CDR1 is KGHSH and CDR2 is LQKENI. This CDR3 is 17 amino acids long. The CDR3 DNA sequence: TGTGCCAGCTCGCGAAAAACCTCCGGGACAGGGGGCTATACGCAGTATTTT. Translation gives CASSRKTSGTGGYTQYF.

CDR3 residues: CASCMDSANTEAFF. As DNA, the CDR3 is TGTGCCAGCTGTATGGACAGCGCGAACACTGAAGCTTTCTTT. V gene TRBV18 combines with J gene TRBJ1-1; D perhaps matches TRBD1 (6 bases). Germline CDR1 and CDR2: KGHSH and LQKENI. V shed 7 bases and J shed 1 base, with 13 bases lying between them. There are 14 residues in the CDR3. Full variable domain (outside the CDR3, taken from reference TRBV18 and TRBJ1-1): NAGVMQNPRHLVRRRGQEARLRCSPMKGHSHVYWYRQLPEEGLKFMVYLQKENIIDESGMPKERFSAEFPKEGPSILRIQQVVRGDSAAYFCASCMDSANTEAFFGQGTRLTVV.

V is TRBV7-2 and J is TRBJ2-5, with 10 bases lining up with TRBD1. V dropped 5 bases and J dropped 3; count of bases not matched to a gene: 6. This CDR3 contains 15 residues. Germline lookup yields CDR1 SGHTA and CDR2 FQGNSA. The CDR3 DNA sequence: TGTGCCAGCAGCCGCGACAGGGGGCGGGAAGAGACCCAGTACTTC. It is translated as CASSRDRGREETQYF. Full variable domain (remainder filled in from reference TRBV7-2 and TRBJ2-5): GAGVSQSPSNKVTEKGKDVELRCDPISGHTALYWYRQSLGQGLEFLIYFQGNSAPDKSGLPSDRFSAERTGGSVSTLTIQRTQQEDSAVYLCASSRDRGREETQYFGPGTRLLVL.

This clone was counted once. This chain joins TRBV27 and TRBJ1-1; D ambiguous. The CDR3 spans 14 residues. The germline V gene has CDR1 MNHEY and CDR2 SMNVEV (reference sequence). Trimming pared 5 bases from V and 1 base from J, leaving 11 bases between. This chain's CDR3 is CASSHRSGNTEAFF. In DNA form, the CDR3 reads TGTGCCAGCAGTCACCGATCGGGGAACACTGAAGCTTTCTTT.

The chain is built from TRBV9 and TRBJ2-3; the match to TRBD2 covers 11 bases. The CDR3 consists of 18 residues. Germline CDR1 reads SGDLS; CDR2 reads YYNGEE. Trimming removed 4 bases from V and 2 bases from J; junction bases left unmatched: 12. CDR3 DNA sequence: TGTGCCAGCAGCCCCCAGACCTCGACTAGCGGGAACACAGATACGCAGTATTTT. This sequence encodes CASSPQTSTSGNTDTQYF. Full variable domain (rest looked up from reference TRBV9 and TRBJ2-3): DSGVTQTPKHLITATGQRVTLRCSPRSGDLSVYWYQQSLDQGLQFLIQYYNGEERAKGNILERFSAQQFPDLHSELNLSSLELGDSALYFCASSPQTSTSGNTDTQYFGPGTRLTVL.

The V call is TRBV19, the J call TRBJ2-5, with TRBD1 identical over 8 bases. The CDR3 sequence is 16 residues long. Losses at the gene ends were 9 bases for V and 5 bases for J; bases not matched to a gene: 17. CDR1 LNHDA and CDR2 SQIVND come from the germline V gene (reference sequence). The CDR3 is CASRAEDRGAGETQYF. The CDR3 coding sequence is TGTGCCAGCCGGGCCGAAGACAGGGGTGCGGGGGAGACCCAGTACTTC. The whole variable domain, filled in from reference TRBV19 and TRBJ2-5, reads DGGITQSPKYLFRKEGQNVTLSCEQNLNHDAMYWYRQDPGQGLRLIYYSQIVNDFQKGDIAEGYSVSREKKESFPLTVTSAQKNPTAFYLCASRAEDRGAGETQYFGPGTRLLVL.

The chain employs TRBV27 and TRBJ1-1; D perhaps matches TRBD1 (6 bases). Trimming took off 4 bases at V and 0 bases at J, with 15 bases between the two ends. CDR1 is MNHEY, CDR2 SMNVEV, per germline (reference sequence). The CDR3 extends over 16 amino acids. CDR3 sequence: CASSSISGHLNTEAFF. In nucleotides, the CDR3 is TGTGCCAGCAGTTCCATTTCGGGACACCTGAACACTGAAGCTTTCTTT.

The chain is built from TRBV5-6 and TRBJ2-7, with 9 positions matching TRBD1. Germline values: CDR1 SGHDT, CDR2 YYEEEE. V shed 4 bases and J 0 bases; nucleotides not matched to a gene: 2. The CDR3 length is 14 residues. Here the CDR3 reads CASSGTGISYEQYF. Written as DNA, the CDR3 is TGTGCCAGCAGCGGGACAGGGATCTCCTACGAGCAGTACTTC.

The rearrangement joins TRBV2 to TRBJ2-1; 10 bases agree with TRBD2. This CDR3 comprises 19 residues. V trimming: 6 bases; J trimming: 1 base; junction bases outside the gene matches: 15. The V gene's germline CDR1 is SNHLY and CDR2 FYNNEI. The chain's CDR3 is CASRPLAGRVLGSYNEQFF. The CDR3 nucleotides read TGTGCCAGCAGGCCACTAGCGGGAAGGGTTCTAGGGTCCTACAATGAGCAGTTCTTC. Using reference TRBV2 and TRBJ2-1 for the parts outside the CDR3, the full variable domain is EPEVTQTPSHQVTQMGQEVILRCVPISNHLYFYWYRQILGQKVEFLVSFYNNEISEKSEIFDDQFSVERPDGSNFTLKIRSTKLEDSAMYFCASRPLAGRVLGSYNEQFFGPGTRLTVL.

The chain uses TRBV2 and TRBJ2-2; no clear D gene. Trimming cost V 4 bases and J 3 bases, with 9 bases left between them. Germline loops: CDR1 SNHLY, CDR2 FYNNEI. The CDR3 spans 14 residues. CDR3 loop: CASSAEDHTGELFF. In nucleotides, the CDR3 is TGTGCCAGCAGTGCAGAGGATCACACCGGGGAGCTGTTTTTT.

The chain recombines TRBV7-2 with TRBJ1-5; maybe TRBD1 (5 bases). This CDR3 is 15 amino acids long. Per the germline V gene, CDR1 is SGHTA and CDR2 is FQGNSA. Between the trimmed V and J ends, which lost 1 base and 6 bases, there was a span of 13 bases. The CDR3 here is CASSLEQWGRQPQHF. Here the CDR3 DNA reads TGTGCCAGCAGCTTAGAACAGTGGGGCCGTCAGCCCCAGCATTTT.

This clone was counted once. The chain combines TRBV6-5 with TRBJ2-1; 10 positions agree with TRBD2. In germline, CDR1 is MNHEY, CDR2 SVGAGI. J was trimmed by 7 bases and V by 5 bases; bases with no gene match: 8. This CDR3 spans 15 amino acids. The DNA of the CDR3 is TGTGCCAGCAGTCAAAGCGGGAGGGCCCGTAATGAGCAGTTCTTC. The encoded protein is CASSQSGRARNEQFF.

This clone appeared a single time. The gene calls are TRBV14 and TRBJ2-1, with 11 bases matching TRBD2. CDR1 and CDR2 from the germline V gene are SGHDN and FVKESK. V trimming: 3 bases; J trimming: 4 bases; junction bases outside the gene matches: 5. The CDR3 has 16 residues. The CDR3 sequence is CASSQKLAGAYNEQFF. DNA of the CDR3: TGTGCCAGCAGCCAGAAACTAGCGGGGGCTTACAATGAGCAGTTCTTC.